The clone carrying this T cell receptor (beta chain) was seen just once. The CDR3 is made up of 10 amino acids. V lost 8 bases, J lost 7 bases, and 6 bases lay in between. Germline V gene sequence: CDR1 MNHEY, CDR2 SMNVEV (reference sequence). This sample is part of a study of blood T cell repertoires in COVID-19. In the study overall: Samples came from the United States, Italy and Spain, spanning acute and convalescent COVID-19. T cells, B-cell-depleted T cells, or PBMCs supplied cDNA or gDNA.

Per the study methods: Nucleated cell number was recorded as an estimate derived from reference gene primer amplification. TCRdb keeps only in-frame clones here, not all; method: immunoSEQ multiplex PCR. The V and J calls and clone size come from that table; D and trimming were worked out from the DNA. The sample yields around 220,000 clones, 80% to 90% seen once. The clonotype originates from a woman aged 45-65 years with acute or convalescent COVID-19. The chain links TRBV27 to TRBJ2-4; D is possibly TRBD2 (5 bases). Input material: peripheral blood. In nucleotides, the CDR3 is TGTGCCAGCGGGGAGAACATTCAGTACTTC. It is translated as CASGENIQYF.